This entry concerns a single T cell receptor (beta chain). The authors' processing: Estimates of nucleated cell counts were drawn from the amplification of reference gene primers. Method: immunoSEQ multiplex PCR; TCRdb's copy keeps in-frame clones and lacks some. V and J calls and clone size come straight from that table; D and trimming were deduced from the DNA. The table lists approximately 50,000 clones, 80% to 95% of them singletons, with about 4.5% in the top ten. The entry originates in a study of blood T cell repertoires in COVID-19. Study overall: The United States, Italy and Spain supplied acute and convalescent COVID-19 samples. PBMCs, B-cell-depleted T cells, or T cells were the source of the cDNA or gDNA that made up the material.

Trimming stripped 4 bases from V and 6 bases from J, with 10 bases between. Looked up from germline, CDR1 is SGHNT and CDR2 is YENEEA. The CDR3 consists of 12 residues. This sequence originates from a man aged 50 to 59 with active COVID-19. The V gene is TRBV11-3, the J gene TRBJ2-7; a possible D gene is TRBD1 (6 bases). Sequences were obtained from peripheral blood. The CDR3 sequence: CASSYTGREQYF. The CDR3 DNA reads TGTGCCAGCAGCTATACAGGGCGCGAGCAGTACTTC.